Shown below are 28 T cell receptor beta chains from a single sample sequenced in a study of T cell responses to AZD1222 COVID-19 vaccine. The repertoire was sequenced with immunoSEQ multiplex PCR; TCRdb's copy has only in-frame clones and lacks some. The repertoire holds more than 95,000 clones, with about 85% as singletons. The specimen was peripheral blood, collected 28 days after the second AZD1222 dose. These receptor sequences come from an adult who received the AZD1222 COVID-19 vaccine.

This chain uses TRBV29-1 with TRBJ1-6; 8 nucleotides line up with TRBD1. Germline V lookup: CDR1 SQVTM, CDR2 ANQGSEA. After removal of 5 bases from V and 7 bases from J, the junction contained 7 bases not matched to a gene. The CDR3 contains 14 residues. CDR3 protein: CSVQPGGGNSPLHF. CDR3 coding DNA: TGCAGCGTTCAGCCAGGGGGCGGAAATTCACCCCTCCACTTT.

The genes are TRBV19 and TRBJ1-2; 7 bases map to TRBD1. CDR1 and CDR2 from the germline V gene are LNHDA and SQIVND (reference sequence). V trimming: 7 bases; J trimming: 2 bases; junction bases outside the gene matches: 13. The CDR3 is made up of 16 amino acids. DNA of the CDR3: TGTGCCAGTACCATCTCCTACAGGGGCGTAAACTATGGCTACACCTTC. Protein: CASTISYRGVNYGYTF.

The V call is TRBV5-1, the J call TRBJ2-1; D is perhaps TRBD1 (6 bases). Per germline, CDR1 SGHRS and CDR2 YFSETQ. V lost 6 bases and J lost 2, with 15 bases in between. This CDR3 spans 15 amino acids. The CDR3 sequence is CASTLVRTAYNEQFF. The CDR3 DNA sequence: TGCGCCAGCACCCTAGTCCGGACAGCCTACAATGAGCAGTTCTTC.

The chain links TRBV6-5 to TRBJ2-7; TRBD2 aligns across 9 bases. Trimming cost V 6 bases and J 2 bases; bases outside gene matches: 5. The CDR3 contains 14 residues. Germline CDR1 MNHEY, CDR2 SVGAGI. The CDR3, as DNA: TGTGCCAGCAGGCGACTAGCGGTAACCTACGAGCAGTACTTC. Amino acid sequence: CASRRLAVTYEQYF.

Here the CDR3 reads CASSPGAPRGSEQYF. CDR3 sequence (DNA): TGTGCCAGCTCACCAGGTGCGCCAAGGGGAAGCGAGCAGTACTTC. The chain links TRBV18 to TRBJ2-7; a possible D gene is TRBD1 (5 bases). Germline values: CDR1 KGHSH, CDR2 LQKENI. V gave up 2 bases and J gave up 6 bases, with 17 bases separating them. The CDR3 runs to 15 residues.

The CDR3 loop reads CASSLSGGSDYTF. In DNA, the CDR3 is TGCGCCAGCAGCTTGTCGGGGGGCAGTGACTACACCTTC. This chain links TRBV5-1 with TRBJ1-2, with D possibly being TRBD1 (6 bases). CDR1 SGHRS and CDR2 YFSETQ come from the germline V gene. V lost 1 base and J 10 bases, leaving 14 bases between the germline ends. The CDR3 is 13 amino acids.

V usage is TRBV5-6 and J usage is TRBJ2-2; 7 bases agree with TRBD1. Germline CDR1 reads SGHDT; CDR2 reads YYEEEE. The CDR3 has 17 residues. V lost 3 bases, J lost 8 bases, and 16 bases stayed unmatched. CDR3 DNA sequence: TGTGCCAGCAGCTCTACAGGGGTACGCCGGTCGGGTGGGGAGCTGTTTTTT. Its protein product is CASSSTGVRRSGGELFF. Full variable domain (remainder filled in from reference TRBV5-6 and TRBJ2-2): DAGVTQSPTHLIKTRGQQVTLRCSPKSGHDTVSWYQQALGQGPQFIFQYYEEEERQRGNFPDRFSGHQFPNYSSELNVNALLLGDSALYLCASSSTGVRRSGGELFFGEGSRLTVL.

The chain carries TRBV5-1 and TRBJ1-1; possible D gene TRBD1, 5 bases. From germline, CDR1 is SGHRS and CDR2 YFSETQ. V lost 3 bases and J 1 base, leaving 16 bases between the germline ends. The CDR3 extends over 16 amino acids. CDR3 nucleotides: TGCGCCAGCAGCTCCCCCCCCCGAGGGACGAACACTGAAGCTTTCTTT. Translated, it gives CASSSPPRGTNTEAFF.

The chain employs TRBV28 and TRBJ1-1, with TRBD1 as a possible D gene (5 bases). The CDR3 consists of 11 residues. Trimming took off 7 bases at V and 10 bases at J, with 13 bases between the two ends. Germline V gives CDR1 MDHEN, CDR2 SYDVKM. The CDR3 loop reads CASTEGWGAFF. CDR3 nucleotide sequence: TGTGCCAGCACGGAGGGGTGGGGAGCTTTCTTT.

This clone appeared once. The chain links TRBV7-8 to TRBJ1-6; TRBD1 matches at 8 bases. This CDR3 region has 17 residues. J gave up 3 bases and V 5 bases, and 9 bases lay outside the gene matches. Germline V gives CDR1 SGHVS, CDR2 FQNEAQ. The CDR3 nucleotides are TGTGCCAGCAGCCAAATACAGGGGGTGATCTATAATTCACCCCTCCACTTT. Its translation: CASSQIQGVIYNSPLHF.

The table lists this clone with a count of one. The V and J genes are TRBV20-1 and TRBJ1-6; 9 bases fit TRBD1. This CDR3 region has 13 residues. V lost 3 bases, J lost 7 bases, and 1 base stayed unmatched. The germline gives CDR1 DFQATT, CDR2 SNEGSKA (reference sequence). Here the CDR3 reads CSASGTGNSPLHF. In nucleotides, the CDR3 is TGCAGTGCTAGTGGGACAGGGAATTCACCCCTCCACTTT.

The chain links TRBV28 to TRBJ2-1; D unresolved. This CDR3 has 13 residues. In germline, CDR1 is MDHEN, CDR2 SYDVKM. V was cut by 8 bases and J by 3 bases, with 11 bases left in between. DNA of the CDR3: TGTGCCAGCCGGACGGTGGGCTACAATGAGCAGTTCTTC. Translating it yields CASRTVGYNEQFF.

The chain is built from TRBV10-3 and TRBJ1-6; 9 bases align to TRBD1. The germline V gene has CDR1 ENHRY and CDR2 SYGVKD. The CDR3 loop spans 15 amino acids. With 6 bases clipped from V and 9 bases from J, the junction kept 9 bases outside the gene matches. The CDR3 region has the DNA TGTGCCATCAGGGCCCGACAGGGGGTAGGTTCACCCCTCCACTTT. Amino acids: CAIRARQGVGSPLHF.

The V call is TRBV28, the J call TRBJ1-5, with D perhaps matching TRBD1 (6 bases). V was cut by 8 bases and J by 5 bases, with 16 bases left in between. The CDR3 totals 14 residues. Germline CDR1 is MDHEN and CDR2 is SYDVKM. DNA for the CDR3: TGTGCCAGCGCGGGTGGGGGGGCTTATCAGCCCCAGCATTTT. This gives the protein CASAGGGAYQPQHF.

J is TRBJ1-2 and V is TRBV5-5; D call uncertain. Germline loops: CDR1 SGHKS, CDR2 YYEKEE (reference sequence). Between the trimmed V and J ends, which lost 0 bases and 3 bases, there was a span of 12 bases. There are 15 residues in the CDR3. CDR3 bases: TGTGCCAGCAGCTTGGAACCGAAAGGGTACTATGGCTACACCTTC. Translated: CASSLEPKGYYGYTF.

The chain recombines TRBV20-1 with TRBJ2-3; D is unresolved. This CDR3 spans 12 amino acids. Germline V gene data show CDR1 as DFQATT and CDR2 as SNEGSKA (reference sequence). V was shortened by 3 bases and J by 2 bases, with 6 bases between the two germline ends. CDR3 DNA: TGCAGTGCTAGTGAGAACACAGATACGCAGTATTTT. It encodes CSASENTDTQYF.

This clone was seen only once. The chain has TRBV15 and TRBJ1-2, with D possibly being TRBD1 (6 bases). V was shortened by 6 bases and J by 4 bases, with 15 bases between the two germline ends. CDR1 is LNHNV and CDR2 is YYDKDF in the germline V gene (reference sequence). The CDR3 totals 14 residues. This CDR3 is CATSYEQGGYGYTF. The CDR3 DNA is TGTGCCACCAGTTATGAACAGGGAGGCTATGGCTACACCTTC.

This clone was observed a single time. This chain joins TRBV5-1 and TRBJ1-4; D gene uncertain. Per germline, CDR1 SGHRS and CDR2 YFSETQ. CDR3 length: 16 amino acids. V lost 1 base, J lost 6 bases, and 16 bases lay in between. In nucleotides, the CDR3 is TGCGCCAGCAGCTTGACGAGTCTTCCCACGGATGAAAAACTGTTTTTT. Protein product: CASSLTSLPTDEKLFF. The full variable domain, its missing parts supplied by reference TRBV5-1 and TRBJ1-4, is KAGVTQTPRYLIKTRGQQVTLSCSPISGHRSVSWYQQTPGQGLQFLFEYFSETQRNKGNFPGRFSGRQFSNSRSEMNVSTLELGDSALYLCASSLTSLPTDEKLFFGSGTQLSVL.

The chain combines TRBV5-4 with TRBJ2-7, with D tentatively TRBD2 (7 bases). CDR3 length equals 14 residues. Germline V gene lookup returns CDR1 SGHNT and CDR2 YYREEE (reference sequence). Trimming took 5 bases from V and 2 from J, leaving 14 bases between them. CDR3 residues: CASRRGGGTYEQYF. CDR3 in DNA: TGTGCCAGCAGGAGGGGGGGAGGAACCTACGAGCAGTACTTC.

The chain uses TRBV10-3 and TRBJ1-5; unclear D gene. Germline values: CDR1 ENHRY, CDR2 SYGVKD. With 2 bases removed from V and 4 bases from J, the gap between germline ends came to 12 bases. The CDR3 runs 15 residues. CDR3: CAISEAADRNQPQHF. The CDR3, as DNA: TGTGCCATCAGTGAGGCGGCGGACCGGAATCAGCCCCAGCATTTT.

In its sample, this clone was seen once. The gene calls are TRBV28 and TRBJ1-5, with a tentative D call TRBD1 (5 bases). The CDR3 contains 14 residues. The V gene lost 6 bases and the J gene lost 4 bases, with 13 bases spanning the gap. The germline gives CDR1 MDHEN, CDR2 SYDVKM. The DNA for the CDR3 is TGTGCCAGCAGGCCCCGACAGTTTAATCAGCCCCAGCATTTT. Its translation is CASRPRQFNQPQHF. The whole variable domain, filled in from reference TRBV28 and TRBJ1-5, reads DVKVTQSSRYLVKRTGEKVFLECVQDMDHENMFWYRQDPGLGLRLIYFSYDVKMKEKGDIPEGYSVSREKKERFSLILESASTNQTSMYLCASRPRQFNQPQHFGDGTRLSIL.

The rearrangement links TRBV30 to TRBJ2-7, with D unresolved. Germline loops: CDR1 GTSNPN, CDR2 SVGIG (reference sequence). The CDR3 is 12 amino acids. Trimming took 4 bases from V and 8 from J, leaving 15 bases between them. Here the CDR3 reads CAWIQDSFKQYF. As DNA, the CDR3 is TGTGCCTGGATCCAAGACTCCTTTAAGCAGTACTTC. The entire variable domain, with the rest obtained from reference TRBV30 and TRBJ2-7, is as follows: SQTIHQWPATLVQPVGSPLSLECTVEGTSNPNLYWYRQAAGRGLQLLFYSVGIGQISSEVPQNLSASRPQDRQFILSSKKLLLSDSGFYLCAWIQDSFKQYFGPGTRLTVT.

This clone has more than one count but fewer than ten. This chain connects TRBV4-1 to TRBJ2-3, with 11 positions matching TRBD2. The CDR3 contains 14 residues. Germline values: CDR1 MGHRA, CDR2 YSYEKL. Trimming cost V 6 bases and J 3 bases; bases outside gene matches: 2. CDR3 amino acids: CASSRLAGTDTQYF. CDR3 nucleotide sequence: TGCGCCAGCAGTCGACTAGCGGGGACAGATACGCAGTATTTT.

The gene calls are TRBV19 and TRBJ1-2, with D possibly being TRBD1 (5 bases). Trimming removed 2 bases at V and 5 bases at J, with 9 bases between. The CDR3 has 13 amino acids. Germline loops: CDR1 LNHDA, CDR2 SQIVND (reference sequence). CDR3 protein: CASSIRQIYGYTF. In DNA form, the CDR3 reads TGTGCCAGTAGTATACGACAGATTTATGGCTACACCTTC.

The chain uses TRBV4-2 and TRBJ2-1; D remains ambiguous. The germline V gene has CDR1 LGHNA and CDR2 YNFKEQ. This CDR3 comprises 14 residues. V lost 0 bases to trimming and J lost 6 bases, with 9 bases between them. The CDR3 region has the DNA TGTGCCAGCAGCCAAGACCAAACGTTCAATGAGCAGTTCTTC. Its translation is CASSQDQTFNEQFF.

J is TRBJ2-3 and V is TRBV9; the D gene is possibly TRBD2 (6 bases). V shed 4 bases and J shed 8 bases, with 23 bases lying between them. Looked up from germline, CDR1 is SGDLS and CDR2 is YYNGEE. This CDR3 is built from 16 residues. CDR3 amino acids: CASSPPGAGLRVTQYF. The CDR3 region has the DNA TGTGCCAGCAGCCCCCCGGGCGCGGGGTTAAGGGTTACGCAGTATTTT.

The CDR3 nucleotides are TGTGCCAGCTCACCGGGGACACCGGTGGACAATGAGCAGTTCTTC. Residues: CASSPGTPVDNEQFF. The chain combines TRBV18 with TRBJ2-1; weak D call: TRBD1 (6 bases). The V end was cut by 3 bases, the J end by 5 bases, with 14 bases between. Germline CDR1 and CDR2: KGHSH and LQKENI. The CDR3 covers 15 residues.

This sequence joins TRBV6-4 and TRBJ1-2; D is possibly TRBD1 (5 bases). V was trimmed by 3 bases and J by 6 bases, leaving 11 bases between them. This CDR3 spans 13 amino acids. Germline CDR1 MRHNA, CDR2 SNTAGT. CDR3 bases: TGTGCCAGCAGTGATATATGGGGGGATGGCTACACCTTC. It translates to CASSDIWGDGYTF.